This entry concerns a single T cell receptor (beta chain). This entry is derived from a study of shared clonotypes between healthy human individuals. Generated by immunoSEQ multiplex PCR, the TCRdb table keeps only in-frame clones and is missing some. There are roughly 2.6 million clones in the sample; over 85% occur only once, and around 0.14% lies in the top ten. Sequencing was done on a sample of naive CD4+ T cells sorted from blood. Documented subset: CD45RA+ positively selected. This receptor was identified in a man aged 18 to 29 in good health.

CDR3 sequence: CASSLVYSNQPQHF. DNA for the CDR3: TGTGCCAGTAGTCTTGTGTATAGCAATCAGCCCCAGCATTTT. J is TRBJ1-5 and V is TRBV19; no firm D call. V dropped 5 bases and J dropped 0 bases, with 8 bases sitting between them. Germline CDR1 LNHDA, CDR2 SQIVND (reference sequence). The CDR3 has 14 amino acids.